A selection of T cell receptor beta chains follows, all from one sample in a study of OX40 agonist ivuxolimab in advanced cancers. Sequencing was performed with immunoSEQ multiplex PCR; in TCRdb, only in-frame clones are kept and a portion is missing. The sample yields some 71,000 clones, 65% to 85% seen once. The sample in question was CD4+ or CD8+ T cells sorted from blood, obtained in a trial of the OX40 agonist ivuxolimab. The receptors were sampled from an adult with an advanced solid tumor such as melanoma, head and neck, liver or kidney cancer. Each CDR3 is given with its conserved first and last residue. Fields, in order: V gene, D gene, J gene, clone size, CDR3 protein, CDR3 DNA. The D gene is left open where the match is weak. The size of a clone is reported for some rows only, either as once, few or many, or as a class for expanded clones.

TRBV7-9,-,TRBJ1-2,-,CASSLGGDYGYTF,TGTGCCAGCAGCTTAGGAGGGGACTATGGCTACACCTTC
TRBV9,TRBD1,TRBJ2-2,-,CASSAGQEIANTGELFF,TGTGCCAGCAGCGCCGGACAGGAAATCGCGAACACCGGGGAGCTGTTTTTT
TRBV29-1,-,TRBJ2-5,-,CSASYQETQYF,TGCAGCGCCTCGTACCAAGAGACCCAGTACTTC
TRBV27,-,TRBJ2-7,-,CASSLNNRAVQYF,TGTGCCAGCAGTCTCAACAACAGGGCTGTGCAGTACTTC
TRBV5-4,-,TRBJ1-5,-,CASSLDRAQPQHF,TGTGCCAGCAGCTTAGACCGCGCCCAGCCCCAGCATTTT
TRBV18,-,TRBJ1-6,few,CASSRVAGDNSPLHF,TGTGCCAGCTCACGGGTGGCAGGAGATAATTCACCCCTCCACTTT
TRBV5-1,TRBD1,TRBJ1-2,-,CASSATGGYGYTF,TGCGCCAGCAGCGCAACAGGGGGCTATGGCTACACCTTC
TRBV4-2,TRBD1,TRBJ2-1,-,CASSQEGTGINEQFF,TGTGCCAGCAGCCAAGAGGGGACAGGAATTAATGAGCAGTTCTTC
TRBV6-1,TRBD2,TRBJ2-2,-,CASTLAANTGELFF,TGTGCCAGCACTCTAGCGGCGAACACCGGGGAGCTGTTTTTT
TRBV12-5,-,TRBJ1-1,-,CASGLEGGTEAFF,TGTGCTAGTGGTTTGGAGGGGGGGACTGAGGCTTTCTTT
TRBV10-3,-,TRBJ1-4,-,CAISESGQRNEKLFF,TGTGCCATCAGTGAGTCGGGGCAGCGTAATGAAAAACTGTTTTTT
TRBV4-2,-,TRBJ1-1,-,CASSDRDYTEAFF,TGTGCCAGCAGCGACCGGGACTACACTGAAGCTTTCTTT
TRBV7-6,TRBD2,TRBJ2-3,-,CASSLVGLASDTQYF,TGTGCCAGCAGCTTAGTAGGACTAGCGTCTGATACGCAGTATTTT
TRBV18,-,TRBJ1-3,-,CASSPDLSGNTIYF,TGTGCCAGCTCACCCGACCTCTCTGGAAACACCATATATTTT
TRBV11-2,TRBD1,TRBJ1-1,once,CASSTTGFRGTGVGEAFF,TGTGCCAGCAGCACCACCGGCTTCCGAGGGACAGGGGTTGGGGAAGCTTTCTTT
TRBV5-4,-,TRBJ1-1,-,CASSQDFGRETGEAFF,TGTGCCAGCAGCCAAGATTTCGGCAGGGAGACCGGTGAAGCTTTCTTT
TRBV6-5,-,TRBJ1-5,-,CASSLSNQPQHF,TGTGCCAGCAGTCTTAGCAATCAGCCCCAGCATTTT
TRBV7-8,TRBD2,TRBJ2-7,-,CASSLSTSRESYEQYF,TGTGCCAGCAGCCTATCGACTAGCAGAGAATCCTACGAGCAGTACTTC
TRBV27,-,TRBJ1-3,-,CASRERLGNTIYF,TGTGCCAGCAGGGAGCGTCTTGGAAACACCATATATTTT
TRBV6-4,-,TRBJ1-5,few,CASSVSSNQPQHF,TGTGCCAGCAGTGTAAGCAGCAATCAGCCCCAGCATTTT
TRBV10-3,-,TRBJ1-5,-,CAISESTAGGGSNQPQHF,TGTGCCATCAGTGAGTCGACGGCCGGGGGGGGATCCAATCAGCCCCAGCATTTT
TRBV27,-,TRBJ1-1,few,CASSLNDHTEAFF,TGTGCCAGCAGCTTGAATGATCACACTGAAGCTTTCTTT
TRBV18,-,TRBJ2-3,-,CASSPGSADTQYF,TGTGCCAGCTCACCAGGGTCCGCAGATACGCAGTATTTT
TRBV9,-,TRBJ2-5,-,CASSFPGAETQYF,TGTGCCAGCAGCTTTCCCGGGGCGGAGACCCAGTACTTC